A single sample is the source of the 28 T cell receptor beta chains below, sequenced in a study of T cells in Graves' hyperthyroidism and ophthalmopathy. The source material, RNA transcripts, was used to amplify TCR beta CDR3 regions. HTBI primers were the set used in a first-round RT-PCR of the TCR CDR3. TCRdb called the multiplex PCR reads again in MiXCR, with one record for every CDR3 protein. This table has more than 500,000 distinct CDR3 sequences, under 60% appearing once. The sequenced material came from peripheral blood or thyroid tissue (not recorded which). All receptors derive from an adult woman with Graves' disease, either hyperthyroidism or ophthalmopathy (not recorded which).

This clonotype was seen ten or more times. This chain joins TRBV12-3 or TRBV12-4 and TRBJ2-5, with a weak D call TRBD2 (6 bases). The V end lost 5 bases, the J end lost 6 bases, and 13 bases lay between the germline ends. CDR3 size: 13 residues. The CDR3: CASSTRGVQTQYF. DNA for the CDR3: TGTGCCAGCAGTACCCGCGGGGTACAGACCCAGTACTTC.

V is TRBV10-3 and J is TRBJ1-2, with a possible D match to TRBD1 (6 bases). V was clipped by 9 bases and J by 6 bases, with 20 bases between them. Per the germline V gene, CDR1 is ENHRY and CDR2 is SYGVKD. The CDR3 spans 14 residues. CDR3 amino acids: CAMADTGYRDGYTF. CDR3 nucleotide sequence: TGTGCCATGGCCGACACAGGGTATAGGGATGGCTACACCTTC.

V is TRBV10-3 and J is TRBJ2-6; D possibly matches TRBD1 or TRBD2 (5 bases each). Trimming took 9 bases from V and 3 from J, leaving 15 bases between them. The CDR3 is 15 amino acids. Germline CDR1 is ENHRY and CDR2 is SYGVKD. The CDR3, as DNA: TGTGCCATGAACGGGGCCGGGGATGGGGCCAACGTCCTGACTTTC. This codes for CAMNGAGDGANVLTF.

DNA for the CDR3: TGCAGTGCCTGGGGTCTTGTACCTAGCGGGGCTCAACAAGAGACCCAGTACTTC. It is translated as CSAWGLVPSGAQQETQYF. This chain uses TRBV20-1 with TRBJ2-5; 9 nucleotides agree with TRBD2. CDR3 length equals 18 residues. The trim removed 6 bases at V and 2 bases at J, leaving 19 bases unmatched. CDR1 DFQATT and CDR2 SNEGSKA come from the germline V gene (reference sequence).

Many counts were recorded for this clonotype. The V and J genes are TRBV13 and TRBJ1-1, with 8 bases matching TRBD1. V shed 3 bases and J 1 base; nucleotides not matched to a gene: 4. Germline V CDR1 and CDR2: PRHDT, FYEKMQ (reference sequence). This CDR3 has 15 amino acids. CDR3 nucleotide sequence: TGTGCCAGCAGCTTCGGACAGGGTGGGAACACTGAAGCTTTCTTT. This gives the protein CASSFGQGGNTEAFF.

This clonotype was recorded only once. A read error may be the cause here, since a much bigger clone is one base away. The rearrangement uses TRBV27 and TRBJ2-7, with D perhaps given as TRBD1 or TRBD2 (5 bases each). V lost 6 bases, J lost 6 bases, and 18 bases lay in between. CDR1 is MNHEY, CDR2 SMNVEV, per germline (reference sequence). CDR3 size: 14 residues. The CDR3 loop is CASSRLGTQSEQYF. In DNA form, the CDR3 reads TGTGCCAGCAGCCGCCTTGGGACCCAGTCCGAGCAGTACTTC.

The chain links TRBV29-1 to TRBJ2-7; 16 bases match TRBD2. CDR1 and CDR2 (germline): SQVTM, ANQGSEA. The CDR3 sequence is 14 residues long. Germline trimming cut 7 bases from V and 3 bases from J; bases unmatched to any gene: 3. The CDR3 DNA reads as TGCAGCGCGGGACTAGCGGGAGGGGGCTACGAGCAGTACTTC. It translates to CSAGLAGGGYEQYF.

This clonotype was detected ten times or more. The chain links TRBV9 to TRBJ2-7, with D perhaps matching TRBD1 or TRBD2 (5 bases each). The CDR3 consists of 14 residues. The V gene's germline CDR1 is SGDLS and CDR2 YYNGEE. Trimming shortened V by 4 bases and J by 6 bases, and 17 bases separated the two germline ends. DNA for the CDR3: TGTGCCAGCAGCCCACAATGGGGTGGGACCGAGCAGTACTTC. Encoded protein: CASSPQWGGTEQYF.

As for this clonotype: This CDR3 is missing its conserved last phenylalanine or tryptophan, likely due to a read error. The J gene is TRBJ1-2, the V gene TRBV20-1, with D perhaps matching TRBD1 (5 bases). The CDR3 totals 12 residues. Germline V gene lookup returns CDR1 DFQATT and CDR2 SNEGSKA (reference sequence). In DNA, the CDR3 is TGCAGTGCTAGACCGGACAACTATGGTTACACCGTC. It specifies CSARPDNYGYTV.

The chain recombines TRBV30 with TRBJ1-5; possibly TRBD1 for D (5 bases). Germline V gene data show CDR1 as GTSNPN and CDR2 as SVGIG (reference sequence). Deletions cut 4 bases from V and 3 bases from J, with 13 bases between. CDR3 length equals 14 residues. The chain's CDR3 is CAWTPGEYNQPQHF. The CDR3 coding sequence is TGTGCCTGGACCCCGGGGGAATACAATCAGCCCCAGCATTTT.

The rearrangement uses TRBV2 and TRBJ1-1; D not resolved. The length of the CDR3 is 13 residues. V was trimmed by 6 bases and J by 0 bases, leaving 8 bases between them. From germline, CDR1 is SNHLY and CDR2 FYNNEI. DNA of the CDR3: TGTGCCAGCAGCAACGGTGTGAACACTGAAGCTTTCTTT. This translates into CASSNGVNTEAFF.

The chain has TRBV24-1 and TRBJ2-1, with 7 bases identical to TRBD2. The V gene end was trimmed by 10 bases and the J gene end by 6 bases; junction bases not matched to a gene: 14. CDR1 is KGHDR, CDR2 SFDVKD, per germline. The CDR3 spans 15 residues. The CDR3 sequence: CATSPPGGRGNEQFF. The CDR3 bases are TGTGCCACAAGTCCCCCGGGAGGAAGGGGCAATGAGCAGTTCTTC.

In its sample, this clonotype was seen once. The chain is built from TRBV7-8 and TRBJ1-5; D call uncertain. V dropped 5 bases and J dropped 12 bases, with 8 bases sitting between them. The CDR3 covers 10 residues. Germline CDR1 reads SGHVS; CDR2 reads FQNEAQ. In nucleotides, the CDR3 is TGTGCCAGCAGCCCCCGGGACCAGCATTTT. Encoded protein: CASSPRDQHF.

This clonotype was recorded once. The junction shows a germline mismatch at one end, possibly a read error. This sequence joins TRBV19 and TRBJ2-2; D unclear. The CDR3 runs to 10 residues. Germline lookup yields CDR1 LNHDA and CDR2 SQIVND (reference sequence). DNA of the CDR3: TGTGCCACAAACACAGGGGAGCTGTTTTTT. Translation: CATNTGELFF.

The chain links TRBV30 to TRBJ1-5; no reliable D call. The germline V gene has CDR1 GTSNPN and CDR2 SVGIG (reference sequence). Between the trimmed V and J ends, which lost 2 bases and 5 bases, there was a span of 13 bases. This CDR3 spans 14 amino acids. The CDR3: CAWSPLTEHQPQHF. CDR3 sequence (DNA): TGTGCCTGGAGTCCCCTTACTGAGCATCAGCCCCAGCATTTT.

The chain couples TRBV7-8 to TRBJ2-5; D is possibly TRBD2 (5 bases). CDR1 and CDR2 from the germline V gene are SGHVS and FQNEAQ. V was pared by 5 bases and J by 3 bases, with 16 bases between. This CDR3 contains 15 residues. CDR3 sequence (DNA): TGTGCCAGCAGCCCGTCTAGAGGGTTAGAAGAGACCCAGTACTTC. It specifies CASSPSRGLEETQYF.

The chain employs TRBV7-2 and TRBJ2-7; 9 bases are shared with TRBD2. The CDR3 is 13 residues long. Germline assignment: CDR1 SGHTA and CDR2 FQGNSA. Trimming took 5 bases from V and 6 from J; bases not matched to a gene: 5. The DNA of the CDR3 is TGTGCCAGCAGCCCAGGACTAGCGATCGAGCAGTACTTC. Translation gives CASSPGLAIEQYF.

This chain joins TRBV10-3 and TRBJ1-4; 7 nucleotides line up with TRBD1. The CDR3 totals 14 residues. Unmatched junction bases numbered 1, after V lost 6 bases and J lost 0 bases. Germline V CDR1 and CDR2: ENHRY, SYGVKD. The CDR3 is CAIRGTATNEKLFF. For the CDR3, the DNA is TGTGCCATCAGGGGGACAGCAACTAATGAAAAACTGTTTTTT.

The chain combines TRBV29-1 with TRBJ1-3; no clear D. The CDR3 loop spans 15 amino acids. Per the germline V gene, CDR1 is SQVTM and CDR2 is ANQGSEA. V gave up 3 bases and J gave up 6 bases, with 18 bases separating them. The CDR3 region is CSVDSPPGELNTIYF. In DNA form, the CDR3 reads TGCAGCGTTGACTCCCCGCCCGGGGAGCTAAACACCATATATTTT. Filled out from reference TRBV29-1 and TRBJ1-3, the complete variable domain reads SAVISQKPSRDICQRGTSLTIQCQVDSQVTMMFWYRQQPGQSLTLIATANQGSEATYESGFVIDKFPISRPNLTFSTLTVSNMSPEDSSIYLCSVDSPPGELNTIYFGEGSWLTVV.

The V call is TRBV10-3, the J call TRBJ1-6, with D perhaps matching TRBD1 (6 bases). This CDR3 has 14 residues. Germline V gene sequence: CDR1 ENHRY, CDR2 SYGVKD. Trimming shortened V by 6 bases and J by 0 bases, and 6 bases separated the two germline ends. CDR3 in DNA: TGTGCCATCAGCAGGGGCTCCTATAATTCACCCCTCCACTTT. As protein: CAISRGSYNSPLHF.

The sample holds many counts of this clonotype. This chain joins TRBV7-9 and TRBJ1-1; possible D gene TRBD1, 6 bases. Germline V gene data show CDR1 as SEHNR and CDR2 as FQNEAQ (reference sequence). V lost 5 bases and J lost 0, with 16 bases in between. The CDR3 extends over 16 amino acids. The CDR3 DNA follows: TGTGCCAGCAGCGACCTGGGGGGACACATGAACACTGAAGCTTTCTTT. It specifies CASSDLGGHMNTEAFF.

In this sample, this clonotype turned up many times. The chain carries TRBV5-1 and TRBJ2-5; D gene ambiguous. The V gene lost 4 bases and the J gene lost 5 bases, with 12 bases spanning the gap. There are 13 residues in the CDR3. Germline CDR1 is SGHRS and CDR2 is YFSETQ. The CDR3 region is CASSPTSRETQYF. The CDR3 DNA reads TGCGCCAGCAGCCCTACGTCCCGGGAGACCCAGTACTTC. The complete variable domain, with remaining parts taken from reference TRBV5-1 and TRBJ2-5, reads KAGVTQTPRYLIKTRGQQVTLSCSPISGHRSVSWYQQTPGQGLQFLFEYFSETQRNKGNFPGRFSGRQFSNSRSEMNVSTLELGDSALYLCASSPTSRETQYFGPGTRLLVL.

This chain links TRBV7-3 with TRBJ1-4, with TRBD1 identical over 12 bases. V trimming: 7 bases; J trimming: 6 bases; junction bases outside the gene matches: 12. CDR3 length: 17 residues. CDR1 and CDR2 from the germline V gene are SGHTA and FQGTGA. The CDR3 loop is CASIRSPGTGGDEKLFF. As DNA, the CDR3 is TGTGCCAGCATCCGTAGTCCCGGGACAGGGGGCGATGAAAAACTGTTTTTT.

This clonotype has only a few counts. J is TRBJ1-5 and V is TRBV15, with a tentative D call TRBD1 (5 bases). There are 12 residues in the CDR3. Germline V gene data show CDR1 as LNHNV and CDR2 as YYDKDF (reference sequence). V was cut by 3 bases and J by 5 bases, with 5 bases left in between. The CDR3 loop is CATSSRDQPQHF. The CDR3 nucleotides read TGTGCCACCAGCAGCAGGGATCAGCCCCAGCATTTT.

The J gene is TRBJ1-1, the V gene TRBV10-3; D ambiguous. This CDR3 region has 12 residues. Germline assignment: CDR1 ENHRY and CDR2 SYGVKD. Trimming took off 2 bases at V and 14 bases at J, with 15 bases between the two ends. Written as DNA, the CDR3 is TGTGCCATCAGTGAGCGGATCTCGGGCCTATTCTTT. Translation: CAISERISGLFF.

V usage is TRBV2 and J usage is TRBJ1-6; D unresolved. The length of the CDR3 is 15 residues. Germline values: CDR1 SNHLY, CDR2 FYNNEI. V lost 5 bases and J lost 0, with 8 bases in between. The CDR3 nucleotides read TGTGCCAGCAGTAGAAGAAGCTCCTATAATTCACCCCTCCACTTT. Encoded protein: CASSRRSSYNSPLHF.

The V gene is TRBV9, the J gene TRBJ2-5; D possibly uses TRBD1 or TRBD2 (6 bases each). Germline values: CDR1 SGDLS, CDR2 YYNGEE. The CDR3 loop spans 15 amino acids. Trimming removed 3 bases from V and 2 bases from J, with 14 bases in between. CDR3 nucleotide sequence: TGTGCCAGCAGCGCCTCGGGGGCGGGACAAGAGACCCAGTACTTC. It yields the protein CASSASGAGQETQYF.

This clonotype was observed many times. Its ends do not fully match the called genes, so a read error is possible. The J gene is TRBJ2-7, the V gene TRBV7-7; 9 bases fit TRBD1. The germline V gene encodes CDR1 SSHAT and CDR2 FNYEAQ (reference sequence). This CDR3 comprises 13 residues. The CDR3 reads CASSVTGGNEQYF. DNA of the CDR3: TGTGCTAGCAGCGTAACAGGGGGCAACGAGCAGTACTTC.